This passage covers 10 T cell receptor beta chains from one sample sequenced in a study of shared clonotypes between healthy human individuals. CD45RO negativity and positive selection for CCR7 defined naive CD8 cells, a population that excluded terminally differentiated effector memory CD45RA+ cells. Only in-frame clones appear in the TCRdb table, and some are missing; sequencing was by immunoSEQ multiplex PCR. The sample carries more than 2 million clones, about 94% recorded once. Input material: naive CD8+ T cells sorted from blood. All receptors derive from a man aged 18 to 35 in good health.

This rearrangement joins TRBV27 to TRBJ2-2, with 14 bases matching TRBD2. CDR1 MNHEY and CDR2 SMNVEV come from the germline V gene (reference sequence). The CDR3 runs to 17 residues. V lost 5 bases and J lost 5; bases outside the gene matches: 7. CDR3 in amino acids: CASSTGLAGVETGELFF. CDR3 nucleotides: TGTGCCAGCAGTACGGGACTAGCGGGAGTAGAGACCGGGGAGCTGTTTTTT.

The chain recombines TRBV5-1 with TRBJ1-2; D may be TRBD1 (6 bases). V was shortened by 5 bases and J by 5 bases, with 16 bases between the two germline ends. This CDR3 is built from 14 residues. Germline CDR1 and CDR2: SGHRS and YFSETQ. The CDR3 region has the DNA TGCGCCAGCAGTGAGGCGGGACAACAATATGGCTACACCTTC. This codes for CASSEAGQQYGYTF.

Comment on this clone: Additional DNA sequences in this sample encode the identical CDR3. This chain connects TRBV4-3 to TRBJ2-7, with D possibly being TRBD2 (5 bases). From germline, CDR1 is LGHNA and CDR2 YSLEER. This CDR3 is 15 amino acids long. Trimming took 1 base from V and 1 from J, leaving 11 bases between them. CDR3 residues: CASSQGFSGSYEQYF. The CDR3 nucleotides read TGCGCCAGCAGCCAAGGATTTTCGGGATCCTACGAGCAGTACTTC.

The chain recombines TRBV6-1 with TRBJ1-2; 7 nucleotides line up with TRBD1. Losses at the gene ends were 9 bases for V and 8 bases for J; bases not matched to a gene: 9. Germline CDR1 MNHNS, CDR2 SASEGT. The CDR3 contains 12 residues. CDR3 coding DNA: TGTGCCAGTCTCGACAGGGTCGAAGGCTACACCTTC. Its translation: CASLDRVEGYTF.

Notes on this clone: The sample contains more than one DNA sequence encoding this CDR3. The chain is built from TRBV7-9 and TRBJ1-4; D is unresolved. Germline lookup yields CDR1 SEHNR and CDR2 FQNEAQ (reference sequence). The CDR3 runs 12 residues. V gave up 4 bases and J gave up 8 bases, with 8 bases separating them. The CDR3 DNA is TGTGCCAGCAGCTCCTCGGGGGAAAAACTGTTTTTT. It translates to CASSSSGEKLFF.

The chain employs TRBV4-1 and TRBJ2-2, with unresolved D. The germline V gene has CDR1 MGHRA and CDR2 YSYEKL. CDR3 size: 16 residues. V shed 0 bases and J shed 0 bases, with 8 bases lying between them. The CDR3 region is CASSQDLLPNTGELFF. CDR3 sequence (DNA): TGCGCCAGCAGCCAAGATCTATTACCGAACACCGGGGAGCTGTTTTTT.

This clone was seen a few times. This sample also contains other DNA sequences that code for the same CDR3. The genes are TRBV6-6 and TRBJ2-7; 7 bases align to TRBD2. Germline CDR1 MNHNY, CDR2 SVGAGI (reference sequence). Trimming removed 2 bases from V and 3 bases from J; junction bases left unmatched: 4. CDR3 length: 14 residues. CDR3 sequence: CASSYGLAVYEQYF. The CDR3 nucleotides are TGTGCCAGCAGTTACGGTCTAGCGGTCTACGAGCAGTACTTC.

V gene TRBV5-1 combines with J gene TRBJ2-3, with D hard to call. Germline V lookup: CDR1 SGHRS, CDR2 YFSETQ. With 1 base removed from V and 2 bases from J, the gap between germline ends came to 14 bases. The CDR3 covers 16 residues. DNA of the CDR3: TGCGCCAGCAGCTTGTATGGTCAGCCTTCCACAGATACGCAGTATTTT. This codes for CASSLYGQPSTDTQYF. The full variable domain, its missing parts supplied by reference TRBV5-1 and TRBJ2-3, is KAGVTQTPRYLIKTRGQQVTLSCSPISGHRSVSWYQQTPGQGLQFLFEYFSETQRNKGNFPGRFSGRQFSNSRSEMNVSTLELGDSALYLCASSLYGQPSTDTQYFGPGTRLTVL.

The rearrangement joins TRBV19 to TRBJ1-1; maybe TRBD1 (6 bases). V was pared by 7 bases and J by 7 bases, with 19 bases between. This CDR3 has 14 amino acids. CDR1 LNHDA and CDR2 SQIVND come from the germline V gene (reference sequence). Written as DNA, the CDR3 is TGTGCCAGTACTACAGGGTGGACGGGCCGTGAAGCTTTCTTT. It is translated as CASTTGWTGREAFF.

This clone occurred a few times. Other DNA sequences from this sample encode an identical CDR3 as well. CDR3 DNA: TGTGCCAGCAGCTTAGACAGGCTTTATGGCTACACCTTC. Protein: CASSLDRLYGYTF. The chain carries TRBV13 and TRBJ1-2; D perhaps matches TRBD1 (5 bases). The V and J ends lost 1 base and 5 bases respectively, with 8 bases between them. In germline, CDR1 is PRHDT, CDR2 FYEKMQ (reference sequence). The CDR3 contains 13 residues. The whole variable domain, filled in from reference TRBV13 and TRBJ1-2, reads AAGVIQSPRHLIKEKRETATLKCYPIPRHDTVYWYQQGPGQDPQFLISFYEKMQSDKGSIPDRFSAQQFSDYHSELNMSSLELGDSALYFCASSLDRLYGYTFGSGTRLTVV.